These T cell receptor beta chains were read from a single sample in a study of PD-1 blockade in mismatch repair-deficient tumors. Sequenced by immunoSEQ multiplex PCR; TCRdb stores in-frame clones only, minus some. The sample has about 100,000 clones; under 90% are singletons. Sequencing was performed on peripheral blood, taken roughly 35 weeks after starting pembrolizumab. The receptors come from an adult with mismatch repair-deficient cancer. Both conserved end residues are part of each CDR3. D genes are given only for firm matches. Size is omitted from some rows. Given values are once, few, many or a class for expanded clones.

>-|few|TRBJ1-5|TRBV5-4
TGTGCCAGCAGCACTGACGCGGGGGTTGGTCAGCCCCAGCATTTT
CASSTDAGVGQPQHF
>TRBD2|-|TRBJ2-7|TRBV4-1
TGCGCCAGCAGCCAGGGGACTAGCGGGAGCGGGCAGTACTTC
CASSQGTSGSGQYF
>TRBD2|-|TRBJ2-7|TRBV7-6
TGTGCCAGCAGCTTTTTCCCTGGACTAGCGGCCTCCTACGAGCAGTACTTC
CASSFFPGLAASYEQYF
>-|-|TRBJ2-2|TRBV19
TGTGCCAGTAGATCACAGGGAAGGGGGTCCGGGGAGCTGTTTTTT
CASRSQGRGSGELFF
>-|-|TRBJ2-1|TRBV5-8
TGTGCCAGCAGCTTACTGAGACAGTACAATGAGCAGTTCTTC
CASSLLRQYNEQFF
>-|-|TRBJ2-7|TRBV7-2
TGTGCCAGCAGCTCGAGCGGATCCAGCTCCTACGAGCAGTACTTC
CASSSSGSSSYEQYF
>-|once|TRBJ1-1|TRBV5-1
TGCGCCAGCAGCTTGGATCCACAGAACACTGAAGCTTTCTTT
CASSLDPQNTEAFF
>-|-|TRBJ2-7|TRBV4-2
TGTGCCAGCAGCGTGGTCCTTTGGGGGGTCTCCTACGAGCAGTACTTC
CASSVVLWGVSYEQYF
>-|-|TRBJ2-2|TRBV30
TGTGCCTGGAGTACCTTGACTGGGCGCGCCGGGGAGCTGTTTTTT
CAWSTLTGRAGELFF
>-|-|TRBJ2-3|TRBV4-3
TGCGCCAGCAGCCAAGAGCTTGGGTCAGATACGCAGTATTTT
CASSQELGSDTQYF
>TRBD2|-|TRBJ2-7|TRBV25-1
TGTGCCAGCAGTGTCTGGACTAGCGAAACCTACGAGCAGTACTTC
CASSVWTSETYEQYF
>-|-|TRBJ1-2|TRBV18
TGTGCCAGCTCACCACCGGGAGGACGATTCGGCTACACCTTC
CASSPPGGRFGYTF
>-|-|TRBJ1-2|TRBV5-3
TGTGCCAGAATATGGGTACCGGGGGCAATAGAATATGGCTACACCTTC
CARIWVPGAIEYGYTF
>-|-|TRBJ2-7|TRBV7-9
TGTGCCAGCAGCCCGACCGGGGGATACGAGCAGTACTTC
CASSPTGGYEQYF
>-|-|TRBJ2-1|TRBV11-1
TGTGCCAGCAGCCCCCGAGGGGTAGCGGAGTACAATGAGCAGTTCTTC
CASSPRGVAEYNEQFF
>-|-|TRBJ2-5|TRBV18
TGTGCCAGCTCACGAATGCAGTTGGGGGTCGAAGAGACCCAGTACTTC
CASSRMQLGVEETQYF
>TRBD1|-|TRBJ2-3|TRBV7-9
TGTGCCAGCAGCTTCAGGGGGAGAACCACAGATACGCAGTATTTT
CASSFRGRTTDTQYF
>TRBD2|-|TRBJ2-7|TRBV9
TGTGCCAGCAGCGTAGGGGCTAGCGGGAGTTACGAGCAGTACTTC
CASSVGASGSYEQYF
>TRBD1|-|TRBJ2-3|TRBV11-3
TGTGCCAGCAGCTCGGGGACAGGGGGCAACACAGATACGCAGTATTTT
CASSSGTGGNTDTQYF
>TRBD1|-|TRBJ1-5|TRBV27
TGTGCCAGCAGTCTACACTACAGGGGCGATCAGCCCCAGCATTTT
CASSLHYRGDQPQHF
>TRBD1|-|TRBJ1-1|TRBV4-2
TGTGCCAGCAGCCCGCAGGGGGTTATGCACACTGAAGCTTTCTTT
CASSPQGVMHTEAFF
>TRBD1|-|TRBJ1-5|TRBV19
TGTGCCAGTAGCCAACTTCCGGGACAGGGTCATCAGCCCCAGCATTTT
CASSQLPGQGHQPQHF
>TRBD1|-|TRBJ2-3|TRBV27
TGTGCCAGCACCACAGGGGCTCAAGATACGCAGTATTTT
CASTTGAQDTQYF
>-|once|TRBJ2-3|TRBV6-5
TGTGCCAGCAGTTACTCCCACGGGACAGATACGCAGTATTTT
CASSYSHGTDTQYF
>-|few|TRBJ2-7|TRBV4-2
TGTGCCAGCAGCCTAGTCGGAACCCCAGGGAACGAGCAGTACTTC
CASSLVGTPGNEQYF
>TRBD1|-|TRBJ1-5|TRBV27
TGTGCCAGCAGTTTATCCGGACAGGGGGGTCGCCAGCCCCAGCATTTT
CASSLSGQGGRQPQHF
>-|-|TRBJ2-2|TRBV18
TGTGCCAGCTCACCGGGGAACGCGAACACCGGGGAGCTGTTTTTT
CASSPGNANTGELFF